This TCR beta chain was sequenced during a study of blood T cell repertoires in COVID-19. Profiling relied on immunoSEQ multiplex PCR, and the TCRdb table lists in-frame clones only, not all of them. The repertoire consists of approximately 200,000 clones, with around 85% occurring once and the leading ten covering under 20%. V lost 0 bases, J lost 7 bases, and 5 bases stayed unmatched. CDR1 and CDR2 from the germline V gene are SGHNT and YYREEE (reference sequence). This CDR3 is 15 amino acids long. The sample comprised PBMCs or T cells enriched from blood (not recorded which). This receptor was taken from a man aged 40-50 years who had recovered from COVID-19. The chain links TRBV5-4 to TRBJ2-7, with TRBD1 matching 12 bases. The CDR3 DNA reads TGTGCCAGCAGCTTGGGGGGACAGGGGGCAAATGAGCAGTACTTC. It is translated as CASSLGGQGANEQYF. Combining the CDR3 with reference TRBV5-4 and TRBJ2-7 gives the whole variable domain ETGVTQSPTHLIKTRGQQVTLRCSSQSGHNTVSWYQQALGQGPQFIFQYYREEENGRGNFPPRFSGLQFPNYSSELNVNALELDDSALYLCASSLGGQGANEQYFGPGTRLTVT.